What follows are 13 T cell receptor beta chains derived from one specimen sequenced in a study of blood T cell repertoires in COVID-19. Sequenced by immunoSEQ multiplex PCR; TCRdb stores in-frame clones only, minus some. The table shows over 150,000 clones, with more than 65% occurring only once. Sequencing was done on a sample of peripheral blood. The receptors stem from a human donor in a cohort sampled during active COVID-19.

The gene calls are TRBV29-1 and TRBJ2-1, with D possibly TRBD2 on 6 matching bases. The length of the CDR3 is 14 residues. The germline V gene has CDR1 SQVTM and CDR2 ANQGSEA. V lost 6 bases, J lost 3 bases, and 15 bases lay in between. This CDR3 is CSVAGTGGYNEQFF. As DNA, the CDR3 is TGCAGCGTAGCCGGGACTGGGGGCTACAATGAGCAGTTCTTC.

In this sample, this clone turned up many times. The rearrangement links TRBV27 to TRBJ2-7; 10 positions match TRBD1. This CDR3 has 15 residues. Trimming cost V 8 bases and J 5 bases; bases outside gene matches: 12. Germline CDR1 is MNHEY and CDR2 is SMNVEV (reference sequence). The CDR3 protein is CASSHYGQGEDEQYF. The CDR3 region has the DNA TGTGCCAGCTCACATTACGGACAGGGGGAAGACGAGCAGTACTTC.

The chain carries TRBV3-1 (or the pseudogene TRBV3-2) and TRBJ1-4, with D possibly being TRBD1 (5 bases). The CDR3 consists of 13 residues. V was cut by 2 bases and J by 8 bases, with 9 bases left in between. Germline V gives CDR1 LGHDT, CDR2 YNNKEL (reference sequence). The CDR3 bases are TGTGCCAGCAGCCAATCAGGGTGGGAAAAACTGTTTTTT. Encoded protein: CASSQSGWEKLFF.

This clone was counted a single time. The chain is built from TRBV19 and TRBJ1-2; 7 bases fit TRBD1. The CDR3 length is 14 residues. Germline CDR1 and CDR2: LNHDA and SQIVND (reference sequence). V gave up 1 base and J gave up 4 bases; unmatched junction bases: 3. CDR3 in amino acids: CASSIGRGLYGYTF. DNA for the CDR3: TGTGCCAGTAGTATAGGAAGGGGGCTCTATGGCTACACCTTC.

Regarding this clone: This same CDR3 is encoded by further DNA sequences in the sample. V gene TRBV6-6 combines with J gene TRBJ2-7; 7 bases are shared with TRBD2. The CDR3 sequence is 16 residues long. The germline V gene has CDR1 MNHNY and CDR2 SVGAGI (reference sequence). V gave up 3 bases and J gave up 0 bases; unmatched junction bases: 8. Here the CDR3 reads CASSYSGGGSSYEQYF. The CDR3 nucleotides read TGTGCCAGCAGTTATTCGGGGGGTGGGAGCTCCTACGAGCAGTACTTC.

This chain links TRBV6-4 with TRBJ1-2; D may be TRBD1 (6 bases). V was pared by 3 bases and J by 6 bases, with 17 bases between. The CDR3 contains 15 residues. From germline, CDR1 is MRHNA and CDR2 SNTAGT. The CDR3 loop is CASSEWAGELDGYTF. The CDR3 region has the DNA TGTGCCAGCAGTGAGTGGGCAGGGGAATTGGATGGCTACACCTTC.

Worth noting for this clone: Other DNA sequences in this sample translate to the same CDR3. V and J are TRBV28 and TRBJ1-5; the D is unclear. V was pared by 1 base and J by 4 bases, with 5 bases between. CDR1 is MDHEN and CDR2 is SYDVKM in the germline V gene. CDR3 length: 13 residues. CDR3 sequence reads: CASSLSGNQPQHF. In DNA form, the CDR3 reads TGTGCCAGCAGTTTATCGGGGAATCAGCCCCAGCATTTT.

The J gene is TRBJ2-3, the V gene TRBV4-1; 7 nucleotides match TRBD2. Trimming took 4 bases from V and 1 from J; bases not matched to a gene: 8. Germline CDR1 MGHRA, CDR2 YSYEKL. This CDR3 has 16 residues. CDR3: CASSPAGLAGTDTQYF. As DNA, the CDR3 is TGCGCCAGCAGCCCCGCCGGGCTAGCGGGCACAGATACGCAGTATTTT.

This clone appeared once. CDR3 in amino acids: CASSHRGARALQETQYF. In DNA, the CDR3 is TGTGCCAGCTCGCACCGGGGGGCCAGGGCACTCCAAGAGACCCAGTACTTC. The chain recombines TRBV18 with TRBJ2-5; tentative D call: TRBD2 (7 bases). Germline loops: CDR1 KGHSH, CDR2 LQKENI. CDR3 length equals 17 residues. V was shortened by 6 bases and J by 1 base, with 21 bases between the two germline ends.

This clone was seen once. V usage is TRBV4-2 and J usage is TRBJ2-5; D not certain. This CDR3 comprises 13 residues. The germline V gene encodes CDR1 LGHNA and CDR2 YNFKEQ. Deletions cut 0 bases from V and 5 bases from J, with 7 bases between. The CDR3: CASSQDRRETQYF. The CDR3 region has the DNA TGTGCCAGCAGCCAAGATCGGCGGGAGACCCAGTACTTC.

V and J are TRBV7-9 and TRBJ2-1; TRBD1 matches 9 bases. V shed 5 bases and J 5 bases; nucleotides not matched to a gene: 7. In germline, CDR1 is SEHNR, CDR2 FQNEAQ (reference sequence). The CDR3 totals 15 residues. As DNA, the CDR3 is TGTGCCAGCAGCCCACCCGGGACAGGGAACAATGAGCAGTTCTTC. It encodes CASSPPGTGNNEQFF.

This clone showed up just once. The V gene is TRBV2, the J gene TRBJ1-1, with D possibly TRBD1 on 5 matching bases. Germline V gene lookup returns CDR1 SNHLY and CDR2 FYNNEI. The V end was cut by 4 bases, the J end by 4 bases, with 10 bases between. The CDR3 length is 13 residues. The chain's CDR3 is CASSGLRGTEAFF. As DNA, the CDR3 is TGTGCCAGCAGTGGTTTAAGGGGCACTGAAGCTTTCTTT.

This clone is a singleton in its sample. The rearrangement uses TRBV6-6 and TRBJ2-5; possibly TRBD2 for D (6 bases). The germline gives CDR1 MNHNY, CDR2 SVGAGI (reference sequence). V dropped 0 bases and J dropped 5 bases, with 10 bases sitting between them. This CDR3 is 14 amino acids long. This CDR3 reads CASSYSGGGETQYF. CDR3 nucleotide sequence: TGTGCCAGCAGTTACTCGGGCGGAGGGGAGACCCAGTACTTC.